A single sample is the source of the 3 T cell receptor beta chains below, sequenced in a study of blood T cell repertoires in COVID-19. This table comes from immunoSEQ multiplex PCR, and its TCRdb copy is limited to in-frame clones, with some not included. In the table there are some 400,000 clones, approximately 86% of which are singletons. Sequences were obtained from peripheral blood. The receptors were gathered from a human donor in a cohort sampled during active COVID-19.

J is TRBJ2-3 and V is TRBV2; D is unresolved. The germline V gene encodes CDR1 SNHLY and CDR2 FYNNEI. The CDR3 runs 14 residues. V lost 6 bases and J 3 bases, leaving 13 bases between the germline ends. The CDR3: CASRLRRMTDTQYF. In DNA, the CDR3 is TGTGCCAGCAGACTCCGCAGGATGACAGATACGCAGTATTTT.

This chain joins TRBV28 and TRBJ1-2, with 7 bases lining up with TRBD1. The CDR3 is 17 residues long. V trimming: 2 bases; J trimming: 6 bases; junction bases outside the gene matches: 15. CDR1 and CDR2 (germline): MDHEN, SYDVKM. This CDR3 reads CASSLSIRTGSFNGYTF. CDR3 nucleotide sequence: TGTGCCAGCAGTTTAAGTATTCGGACAGGCAGTTTTAATGGCTACACCTTC.

The chain has TRBV5-1 and TRBJ1-2; 9 positions agree with TRBD1. J lost 1 base, V lost 7 bases, and 14 bases had no gene match. CDR3 length: 17 amino acids. CDR1 and CDR2 from the germline V gene are SGHRS and YFSETQ. This CDR3 reads CASGLNRGLGVNYGYTF. The DNA for the CDR3 is TGCGCCAGCGGACTCAACAGGGGGCTAGGAGTTAACTATGGCTACACCTTC. Combining the CDR3 with reference TRBV5-1 and TRBJ1-2 gives the whole variable domain KAGVTQTPRYLIKTRGQQVTLSCSPISGHRSVSWYQQTPGQGLQFLFEYFSETQRNKGNFPGRFSGRQFSNSRSEMNVSTLELGDSALYLCASGLNRGLGVNYGYTFGSGTRLTVV.